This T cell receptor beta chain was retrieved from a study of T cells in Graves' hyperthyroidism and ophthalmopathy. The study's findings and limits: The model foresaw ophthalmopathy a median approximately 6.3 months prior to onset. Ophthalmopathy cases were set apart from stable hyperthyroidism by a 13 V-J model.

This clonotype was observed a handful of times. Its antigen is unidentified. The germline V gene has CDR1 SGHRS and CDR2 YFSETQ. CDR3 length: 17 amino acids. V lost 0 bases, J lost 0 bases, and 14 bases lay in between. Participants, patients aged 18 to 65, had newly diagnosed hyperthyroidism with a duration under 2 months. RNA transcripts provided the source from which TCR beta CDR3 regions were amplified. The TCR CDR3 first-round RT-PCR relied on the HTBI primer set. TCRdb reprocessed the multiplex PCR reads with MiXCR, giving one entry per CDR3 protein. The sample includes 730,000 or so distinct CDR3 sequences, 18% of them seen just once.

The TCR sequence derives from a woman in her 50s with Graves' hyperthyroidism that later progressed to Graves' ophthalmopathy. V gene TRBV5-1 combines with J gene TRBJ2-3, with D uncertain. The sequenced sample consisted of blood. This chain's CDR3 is CASSLVSRSTSTDTQYF. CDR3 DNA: TGCGCCAGCAGCTTGGTCAGTAGATCCACTAGCACAGATACGCAGTATTTT.